This T cell receptor (beta chain) was identified during a study of blood T cell repertoires in COVID-19. The table lists this clone with a few counts. Some clones are missing from TCRdb's copy, which holds only in-frame ones; the method was immunoSEQ multiplex PCR. The sample shows a few hundred thousand clones, roughly four fifths of them seen only once. Participants' reported clinical history set cohort assignment. Symptom resolution, clearance, or two negative PCRs marked donors in Cohort 3 as recovered. This CDR3 has 16 amino acids. Unmatched junction bases numbered 10, after V lost 1 base and J lost 6 bases. The germline gives CDR1 LGHNA, CDR2 YSLEER.

Sequencing was carried out using PBMCs or T cells enriched from blood (not recorded which). The receptor's source is a woman aged 50 to 60 who had recovered from COVID-19. The V gene is TRBV4-3, the J gene TRBJ2-7; 9 bases agree with TRBD2. DNA for the CDR3: TGCGCCAGCAGCCAAGGGCCGGGACTAGCTATTTCCGAGCAGTACTTC. Translating gives CASSQGPGLAISEQYF.